Following are 18 T cell receptor beta chains from one sample sequenced in a study of blood T cell repertoires in COVID-19. Some clones are missing from TCRdb's copy, which holds only in-frame ones; the method was immunoSEQ multiplex PCR. The table has 150,000 to 200,000 clones, around 81% seen once; the top ten hold 5% to 6%. Sequences were obtained from PBMCs or T cells enriched from blood (not recorded which). The source of these receptors is a man in his forties who had recovered from COVID-19.

The chain uses TRBV2 and TRBJ1-3; tentative D call: TRBD1 (5 bases). The CDR3 consists of 14 residues. Per the germline V gene, CDR1 is SNHLY and CDR2 is FYNNEI. Trimming cost V 4 bases and J 2 bases, with 9 bases left between them. The CDR3 here is CASSVAGPGNTIYF. CDR3 coding DNA: TGTGCCAGCAGTGTGGCAGGGCCTGGAAACACCATATATTTT.

The chain joins TRBV12-5 to TRBJ2-3, with D maybe TRBD1 (6 bases). V was cut by 5 bases and J by 6 bases, with 15 bases left in between. This CDR3 comprises 14 residues. CDR1 is LGHNT, CDR2 FRNRAP, per germline. The CDR3 sequence is CASGDWTQGDTQYF. CDR3 in DNA: TGTGCTAGTGGTGACTGGACCCAGGGGGATACGCAGTATTTT.

A single count supports this clone. The chain recombines TRBV18 with TRBJ1-2, with D unclear. This CDR3 contains 16 residues. Germline CDR1 reads KGHSH; CDR2 reads LQKENI. The V gene lost 0 bases and the J gene lost 0 bases, with 11 bases spanning the gap. The CDR3 region is CASSPPAIKANYGYTF. The CDR3 DNA follows: TGTGCCAGCTCACCACCGGCCATAAAAGCTAACTATGGCTACACCTTC.

The sample holds one count of this clone. The chain recombines TRBV5-6 with TRBJ1-2; a possible D gene is TRBD1 (6 bases). Between the trimmed V and J ends, which lost 3 bases and 0 bases, there was a span of 15 bases. Germline V gene sequence: CDR1 SGHDT, CDR2 YYEEEE. This CDR3 is built from 16 residues. The CDR3 region has the DNA TGTGCCAGCAGCTCGACCGGACAGACAACTAACTATGGCTACACCTTC. Protein product: CASSSTGQTTNYGYTF. The whole variable domain, filled in from reference TRBV5-6 and TRBJ1-2, reads DAGVTQSPTHLIKTRGQQVTLRCSPKSGHDTVSWYQQALGQGPQFIFQYYEEEERQRGNFPDRFSGHQFPNYSSELNVNALLLGDSALYLCASSSTGQTTNYGYTFGSGTRLTVV.

This sequence joins TRBV5-6 and TRBJ1-2; D not resolved. The CDR3 is 14 residues long. CDR1 is SGHDT and CDR2 is YYEEEE in the germline V gene. Deletions cut 2 bases from V and 8 bases from J, with 16 bases between. CDR3 sequence reads: CASSFPWHKEGYTF. The CDR3 nucleotides read TGTGCCAGCAGCTTTCCTTGGCATAAGGAGGGCTACACCTTC.

The V gene is TRBV3-1 (or the pseudogene TRBV3-2), the J gene TRBJ1-1; possible D gene TRBD1, 5 bases. CDR1 and CDR2 from the germline V gene are LGHDT and YNNKEL (reference sequence). This CDR3 spans 13 amino acids. V was clipped by 4 bases and J by 2 bases, with 8 bases between them. The CDR3 bases are TGTGCCAGCAGCCTGACAGTCAACACTGAAGCTTTCTTT. This gives the protein CASSLTVNTEAFF.

V gene TRBV7-8 combines with J gene TRBJ2-2; 11 bases are a match to TRBD2. Germline V lookup: CDR1 SGHVS, CDR2 FQNEAQ. The CDR3 loop spans 17 amino acids. V shed 5 bases and J 6 bases; nucleotides not matched to a gene: 11. The CDR3 protein is CASSRLISGGAAGELFF. The CDR3 nucleotides are TGTGCCAGCAGCCGACTGATTAGCGGGGGGGCCGCCGGGGAGCTGTTTTTT.

The chain uses TRBV19 and TRBJ1-5, with D possibly TRBD1 on 6 matching bases. V was clipped by 7 bases and J by 7 bases, with 14 bases between them. The CDR3 runs to 13 residues. Per the germline V gene, CDR1 is LNHDA and CDR2 is SQIVND (reference sequence). In DNA form, the CDR3 reads TGTGCCAGTACCCCAGGGGTCGGGCAGCCCCAGCATTTT. Encoded protein: CASTPGVGQPQHF.

This sequence joins TRBV28 and TRBJ1-6; the D gene is possibly TRBD1 (6 bases). With 8 bases removed from V and 5 bases from J, the gap between germline ends came to 13 bases. The CDR3 is made up of 14 amino acids. The germline V gene has CDR1 MDHEN and CDR2 SYDVKM. CDR3 protein: CASRSTGNNSPLHF. Written as DNA, the CDR3 is TGTGCCAGCCGCTCAACAGGGAATAATTCACCCCTCCACTTT.

Regarding this clone: At one boundary the junction diverges from the germline segment, which might be a read error. This chain connects TRBV7-8 to TRBJ1-3; D call uncertain. Per germline, CDR1 SGHVS and CDR2 FQNEAQ. The CDR3 has 16 amino acids. CDR3 in amino acids: CASSLAGRTLGNTIYF. CDR3 DNA sequence: TGTGCCAGCAGCCTAGCAGGACGGACTCTGGGAAACACCATATATTTT.

V usage is TRBV5-4 and J usage is TRBJ2-2; 10 bases align to TRBD2. Germline V gives CDR1 SGHNT, CDR2 YYREEE (reference sequence). V was clipped by 4 bases and J by 3 bases; unmatched bases: 9. CDR3 size: 17 residues. The CDR3 DNA follows: TGTGCCAGCAGCACCCCGCGGACTAGCGGATACACCGGGGAGCTGTTTTTT. It encodes CASSTPRTSGYTGELFF. Variable domain in full (rest from reference TRBV5-4 and TRBJ2-2): ETGVTQSPTHLIKTRGQQVTLRCSSQSGHNTVSWYQQALGQGPQFIFQYYREEENGRGNFPPRFSGLQFPNYSSELNVNALELDDSALYLCASSTPRTSGYTGELFFGEGSRLTVL.

V and J are TRBV6-1 and TRBJ1-3; 8 bases agree with TRBD1. The CDR3 consists of 16 residues. With V trimmed by 1 base and J by 4 bases, 6 bases remained unmatched. Germline V CDR1 and CDR2: MNHNS, SASEGT. As DNA, the CDR3 is TGTGCCAGCAGTGAAGAGTTTTGGACAGGGGGAAACACCATATATTTT. It is translated as CASSEEFWTGGNTIYF.

The chain has TRBV19 and TRBJ1-5; maybe TRBD1 (6 bases). The germline V gene encodes CDR1 LNHDA and CDR2 SQIVND (reference sequence). Trimming shortened V by 5 bases and J by 2 bases, and 16 bases separated the two germline ends. The CDR3 is 16 residues long. CDR3 loop: CASSRARSGGNQPQHF. The CDR3 region has the DNA TGTGCCAGTAGTCGGGCTAGGTCAGGGGGCAATCAGCCCCAGCATTTT. The full variable domain, completed using reference TRBV19 and TRBJ1-5, is DGGITQSPKYLFRKEGQNVTLSCEQNLNHDAMYWYRQDPGQGLRLIYYSQIVNDFQKGDIAEGYSVSREKKESFPLTVTSAQKNPTAFYLCASSRARSGGNQPQHFGDGTRLSIL.

This chain connects TRBV5-4 to TRBJ2-5, with D unclear. CDR3 length: 15 residues. Germline assignment: CDR1 SGHNT and CDR2 YYREEE (reference sequence). V dropped 1 base and J dropped 4 bases, with 14 bases sitting between them. The CDR3 nucleotides are TGTGCCAGCAGCTTGCAGGCCCAGAAACGAGAGACCCAGTACTTC. This translates into CASSLQAQKRETQYF.

The CDR3 DNA reads TGTGCCAGCAGCCAACAAAGCTCCTACGAGCAGTACTTC. Translated, it gives CASSQQSSYEQYF. The genes are TRBV27 and TRBJ2-7, with D unclear. The CDR3 contains 13 residues. Looked up from germline, CDR1 is MNHEY and CDR2 is SMNVEV (reference sequence). The V gene lost 6 bases and the J gene lost 0 bases, with 9 bases spanning the gap.

The chain recombines TRBV9 with TRBJ2-1; 11 bases line up with TRBD2. The CDR3 is 16 residues long. CDR1 is SGDLS and CDR2 is YYNGEE in the germline V gene. The J segment lost 7 bases and the V segment lost 0 bases, leaving 6 bases of the junction unmatched. The DNA for the CDR3 is TGTGCCAGCAGCGTAGGTTTAGCGGGGGGGTTTAATGAGCAGTTCTTC. Its protein is CASSVGLAGGFNEQFF.

The chain recombines TRBV5-5 with TRBJ2-1; the match to TRBD2 covers 9 bases. This CDR3 has 17 residues. Per the germline V gene, CDR1 is SGHKS and CDR2 is YYEKEE (reference sequence). The trim removed 1 base at V and 7 bases at J, leaving 12 bases unmatched. CDR3: CASSLWLVGLAGNEQFF. CDR3 DNA: TGTGCCAGCAGCTTGTGGCTTGTGGGACTAGCTGGAAATGAGCAGTTCTTC.

V gene TRBV5-1 combines with J gene TRBJ2-5; D gene unclear. The CDR3 is made up of 12 amino acids. Germline values: CDR1 SGHRS, CDR2 YFSETQ. V lost 0 bases and J 5 bases, leaving 5 bases between the germline ends. The CDR3 protein is CASSLAEETQYF. DNA for the CDR3: TGCGCCAGCAGCTTGGCCGAGGAGACCCAGTACTTC.